One sample yielded the 5 T cell receptor beta chains listed below, sequenced in a study of T cell repertoires in cytomegalovirus infection. Using its own MiXCR run on the reads, TCRdb lists one record per CDR3 protein. This table has approximately 770,000 distinct CDR3 sequences, under 35% appearing once. Their specific antigens are unknown. The sequences come from cultured CD8+ T cells from PBMCs, collected from culture after CMV antigen stimulation. These receptors were collected from a human donor in good health (CMV status not recorded). Some clones in this sample may be carry-over from other donors' samples.

Notes on this clonotype: Compared with germline, one end of the junction differs, possibly owing to a read error. CDR3 in DNA: TGTGCCAGCAGATTGGACGTCTCGGGGCAGCCCCAGCATTTT. Its translation is CASRLDVSGQPQHF. V is TRBV5-5 and J is TRBJ1-5; unclear D gene. Germline assignment: CDR1 SGHKS and CDR2 YYEKEE (reference sequence). The CDR3 has 14 residues.

Regarding this clonotype: At one end, the junction sequence differs from germline, possibly due to a read error. The rearrangement uses TRBV15 and TRBJ2-4; TRBD1 might be the D (7 bases). This CDR3 spans 13 amino acids. CDR1 LNHNV and CDR2 YYDKDF come from the germline V gene (reference sequence). For the CDR3, the DNA is TGTGTCACCAGCAGAGGCAGGGGGGACATTCAGTACTTC. It yields the protein CVTSRGRGDIQYF.

V gene TRBV11-2 combines with J gene TRBJ2-3, with unresolved D. The germline V and J ends were trimmed by 6 bases and 5 bases, with 9 bases remaining between them. This CDR3 spans 12 amino acids. Per germline, CDR1 SGHAT and CDR2 FQNNGV. The CDR3 nucleotides are TGTGCCAGCAGTTCTACTTTAGATACGCAGTATTTT. Amino acid sequence: CASSSTLDTQYF.

This clonotype was seen just once. A junction end diverges from the germline sequence, so it may reflect a read error. The chain combines TRBV7-6 with TRBJ1-1, with 10 bases that match TRBD1. This CDR3 has 16 amino acids. Germline CDR1 and CDR2: SGHVS and FNYEAQ. The CDR3, as DNA: TGTGCCAGCAGCCCTGGGACAGGGGCTGGGTACACTGACGCTTTCTTT. It encodes CASSPGTGAGYTDAFF.

The chain employs TRBV14 and TRBJ2-3; D is ambiguous. V was cut by 1 base and J by 6 bases, with 8 bases left in between. The CDR3 spans 13 residues. The germline CDR1 and CDR2 sequences are SGHDN and FVKESK. The CDR3: CASSQVSWDTQYF. As DNA, the CDR3 is TGTGCCAGCAGCCAAGTATCTTGGGATACGCAGTATTTT.